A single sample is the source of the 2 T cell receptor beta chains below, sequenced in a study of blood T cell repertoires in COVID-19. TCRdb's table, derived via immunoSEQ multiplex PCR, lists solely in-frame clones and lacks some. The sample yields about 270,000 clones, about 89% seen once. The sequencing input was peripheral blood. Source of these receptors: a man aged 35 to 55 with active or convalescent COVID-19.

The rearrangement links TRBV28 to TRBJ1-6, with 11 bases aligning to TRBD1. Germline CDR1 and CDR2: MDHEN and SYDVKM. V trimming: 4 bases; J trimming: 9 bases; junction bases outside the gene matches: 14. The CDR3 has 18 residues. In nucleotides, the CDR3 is TGTGCCAGCAGTTCGTGGGACAGGGGGTCCTCCGGAGGTTCACCCCTCCACTTT. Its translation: CASSSWDRGSSGGSPLHF.

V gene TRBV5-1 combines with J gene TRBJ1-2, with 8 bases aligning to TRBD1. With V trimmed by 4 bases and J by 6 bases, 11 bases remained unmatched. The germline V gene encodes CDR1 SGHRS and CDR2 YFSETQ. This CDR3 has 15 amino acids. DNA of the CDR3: TGCGCCAGCAGCCCGCGGGACAGGAACAGGGATGGCTACACCTTC. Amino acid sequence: CASSPRDRNRDGYTF.